This T cell receptor beta chain was captured by sequencing in a study of T cells after yellow fever vaccination. General study findings and limits: Most primary-vaccination clones reappeared after the booster (approximately 97% CD4, around 88% CD8). It was a small share of clonotypes that appeared in both CD4 and CD8 compartments.

There are a few counts of this clonotype. Its antigen is unidentified. Template switching by 5'RACE produced TCR cDNA, adding a universal primer site and UMIs. TCRdb analysed the 5' RACE reads with MiXCR anew, one entry per CDR3 protein. The sample carries under 500,000 distinct CDR3 sequences, approximately 18% recorded once. Germline trimming cut 4 bases from V and 6 bases from J; bases unmatched to any gene: 11. The CDR3 extends over 16 amino acids. CDR1 and CDR2 from the germline V gene are LGHDT and YNNKEL (reference sequence). The sample in question was PBMCs, obtained before the yellow fever booster vaccination. This clonotype was sampled from a man aged 18 to 29 who received the YFV17D yellow fever vaccine. The chain carries TRBV3-1 and TRBJ2-1, with 8 bases lining up with TRBD2. The CDR3 loop is CASSRPTSGGFNEQFF. The CDR3 DNA is TGTGCCAGCAGCCGGCCAACGAGCGGGGGTTTCAATGAGCAGTTCTTC.